These 8 T cell receptor beta chains share one sample of origin, sequenced in a study of T cell responses to AZD1222 COVID-19 vaccine (dated by TCRdb to 2020 to 2022). Libraries were constructed by the immunoSEQ multiplex PCR assay. TCRdb stores this immuneACCESS table with in-frame sequences only. Part of the clones is absent; in the studies checked, under half of the shortfall reflects unresolved V genes, and no reason is known for the rest. The table for this sample lists 150,000 or so clones; roughly nine tenths of them were counted only once. About 5.5% of the sample lies in the top ten. According to the study, the label for this sample's time point signals: baseline before first vaccination. The treatment or condition label, read with the paper, signifies: meningococcal conjugate vaccine given as trial control. The specimen comprised peripheral blood, sampled on day 0 of MenACWY control vaccination. These TCRs come from an adult in good health.

This clone occurred a few times. V and J are TRBV7-9 and TRBJ1-5, with no clear D. The CDR3 runs 14 residues. V shed 2 bases and J shed 4 bases, with 9 bases lying between them. Germline lookup yields CDR1 SEHNR and CDR2 FQNEAQ (reference sequence). In DNA form, the CDR3 reads TGTGCCAGCAGCTTAAGCACCAATAATCAGCCCCAGCATTTT. Protein product: CASSLSTNNQPQHF. The variable domain in full, completed from reference TRBV7-9 and TRBJ1-5, reads DTGVSQNPRHKITKRGQNVTFRCDPISEHNRLYWYRQTLGQGPEFLTYFQNEAQLEKSRLLSDRFSAERPKGSFSTLEIQRTEQGDSAMYLCASSLSTNNQPQHFGDGTRLSIL.

CDR3 residues: CASSLTRGNSYEQYV. Written as DNA, the CDR3 is TGTGCCAGCAGTCTAACCAGGGGGAACTCCTACGAGCAGTACGTC. The chain couples TRBV27 to TRBJ2-7; 7 bases fit TRBD1. CDR1 MNHEY and CDR2 SMNVEV come from the germline V gene (reference sequence). V lost 5 bases, J lost 0 bases, and 7 bases stayed unmatched. This CDR3 comprises 15 residues.

The chain's CDR3 is CASSLSGRGNQPQHF. The CDR3 coding sequence is TGTGCCAGCAGCCTATCAGGGAGAGGCAATCAGCCCCAGCATTTT. The chain employs TRBV7-9 and TRBJ1-5; D is perhaps TRBD1 (5 bases). Trimming pared 5 bases from V and 2 bases from J, leaving 13 bases between. This CDR3 comprises 15 residues. Looked up from germline, CDR1 is SEHNR and CDR2 is FQNEAQ (reference sequence).

This chain joins TRBV9 and TRBJ1-6; TRBD1 is a possible D gene (6 bases). This CDR3 region has 15 residues. The V gene's germline CDR1 is SGDLS and CDR2 YYNGEE. V lost 3 bases and J lost 9, with 16 bases in between. In nucleotides, the CDR3 is TGTGCCAGCAGCGGGGGGACACCTTGGGGTTCACCCCTCCACTTT. Protein: CASSGGTPWGSPLHF.

The chain uses TRBV18 and TRBJ1-1; TRBD1 agrees at 7 bases. Germline lookup yields CDR1 KGHSH and CDR2 LQKENI. The V and J ends lost 3 bases and 0 bases, in that order; junction bases with no gene match: 1. This CDR3 is built from 14 residues. The CDR3 is CASSPGQMNTEAFF. CDR3 nucleotide sequence: TGTGCCAGCTCACCGGGACAGATGAACACTGAAGCTTTCTTT.

The chain has TRBV2 and TRBJ1-5; D not certain. Germline V CDR1 and CDR2: SNHLY, FYNNEI. The V end was cut by 6 bases, the J end by 3 bases, with 9 bases between. The CDR3 has 13 residues. The CDR3 nucleotides read TGTGCCAGCAGCGAAATGGCCAATCAGCCCCAGCATTTT. Translation gives CASSEMANQPQHF.

This chain links TRBV28 with TRBJ1-2, with D tentatively TRBD1 (5 bases). Trimming shortened V by 2 bases and J by 7 bases, and 17 bases separated the two germline ends. Germline values: CDR1 MDHEN, CDR2 SYDVKM. The CDR3 is 15 amino acids. Here the CDR3 reads CASSLSPDSSLGYTF. CDR3 sequence (DNA): TGTGCCAGCAGTTTAAGCCCCGACAGTTCCCTTGGCTACACCTTC.

The chain couples TRBV5-5 to TRBJ1-4; TRBD1 matches at 8 bases. Germline V gene data show CDR1 as SGHKS and CDR2 as YYEKEE (reference sequence). J gave up 5 bases and V 3 bases, and 9 bases lay outside the gene matches. The CDR3 totals 16 residues. The CDR3 reads CASSSVSGGRNEKLFF. Here the CDR3 DNA reads TGTGCCAGCAGCTCGGTATCAGGGGGCCGAAATGAAAAACTGTTTTTT.